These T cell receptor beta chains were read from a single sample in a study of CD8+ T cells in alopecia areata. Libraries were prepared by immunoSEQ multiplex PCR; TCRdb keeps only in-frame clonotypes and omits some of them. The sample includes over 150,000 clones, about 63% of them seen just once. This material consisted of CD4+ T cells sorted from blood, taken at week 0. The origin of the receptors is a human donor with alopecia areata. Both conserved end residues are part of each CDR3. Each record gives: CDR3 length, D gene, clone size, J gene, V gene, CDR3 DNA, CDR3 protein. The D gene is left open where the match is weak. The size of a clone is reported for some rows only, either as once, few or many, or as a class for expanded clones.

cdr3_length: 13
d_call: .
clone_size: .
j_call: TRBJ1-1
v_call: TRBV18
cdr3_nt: TGTGCCAGTCTTGATATGGGGGACACTGAAGCTTTCTTT
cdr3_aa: CASLDMGDTEAFF

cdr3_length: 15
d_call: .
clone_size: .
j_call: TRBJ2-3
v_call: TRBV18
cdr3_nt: TGTGCCAGCTCACCCTTGGGGGGAAGCACAGATACGCAGTATTTT
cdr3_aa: CASSPLGGSTDTQYF

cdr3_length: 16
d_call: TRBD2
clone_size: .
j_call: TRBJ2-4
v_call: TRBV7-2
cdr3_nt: TGTGCCAGCAGCCCCCCCCTAGCGGAGTCCAAAAACATTCAGTACTTC
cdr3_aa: CASSPPLAESKNIQYF

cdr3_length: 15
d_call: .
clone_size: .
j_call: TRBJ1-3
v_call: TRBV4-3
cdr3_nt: TGCGCCAGCAGCCAAGCCCCGAGGCCGGAAAACACCATATATTTT
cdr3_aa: CASSQAPRPENTIYF

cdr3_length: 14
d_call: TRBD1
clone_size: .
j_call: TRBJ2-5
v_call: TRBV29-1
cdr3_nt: TGCAGCGTTGTGACAGGGCCCTCCGTAGAGACCCAGTACTTC
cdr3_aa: CSVVTGPSVETQYF

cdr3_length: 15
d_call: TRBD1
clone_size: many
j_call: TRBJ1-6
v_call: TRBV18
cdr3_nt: TGTGCCAGCTCACCACCGAACAGGGGGGACTCACCCCTCCACTTT
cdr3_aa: CASSPPNRGDSPLHF

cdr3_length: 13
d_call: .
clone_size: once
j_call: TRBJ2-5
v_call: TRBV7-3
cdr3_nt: TGTGCCAGCAGCTTAACGGGTTCAGAGACCCAGTACTTC
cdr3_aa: CASSLTGSETQYF

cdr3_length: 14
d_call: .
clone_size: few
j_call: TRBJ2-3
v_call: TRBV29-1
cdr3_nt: TGCAGCGTGTGGCAGGCACTAAGCACAGATACGCAGTATTTT
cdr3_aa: CSVWQALSTDTQYF

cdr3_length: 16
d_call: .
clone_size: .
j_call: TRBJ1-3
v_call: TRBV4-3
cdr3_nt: TGCGCCAGCAGCCAAGACCAGAGCTCCTCTGGAAACACCATATATTTT
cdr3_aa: CASSQDQSSSGNTIYF

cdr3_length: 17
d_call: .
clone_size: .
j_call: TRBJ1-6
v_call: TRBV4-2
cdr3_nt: TGTGCCAGCAGCCAAGAGGAGGAAGGGGCGTATAATTCACCCCTCCACTTT
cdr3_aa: CASSQEEEGAYNSPLHF

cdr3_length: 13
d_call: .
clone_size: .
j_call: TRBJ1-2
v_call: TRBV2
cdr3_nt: TGTGCCAGCAGTGGGATTTTGGGGTATGGCTACACCTTC
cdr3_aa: CASSGILGYGYTF

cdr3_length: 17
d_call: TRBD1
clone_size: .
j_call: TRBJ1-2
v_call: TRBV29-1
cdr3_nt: TGCAGCTCCTTGTCGTTGAGGAGGGACAGGGGAATCTATGGCTACACCTTC
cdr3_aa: CSSLSLRRDRGIYGYTF

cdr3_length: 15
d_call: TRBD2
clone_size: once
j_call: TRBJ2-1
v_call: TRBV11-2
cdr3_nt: TGTGCCAGCAGCTTCGATGCGGGGGGGCCTCTAGAGCAGTTCTTC
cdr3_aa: CASSFDAGGPLEQFF

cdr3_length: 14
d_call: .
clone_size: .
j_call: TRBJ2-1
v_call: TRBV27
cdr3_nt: TGTGCCAGCAGTTTAGCTCCCCCGGGTAGTGAGCAGTTCTTC
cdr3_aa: CASSLAPPGSEQFF

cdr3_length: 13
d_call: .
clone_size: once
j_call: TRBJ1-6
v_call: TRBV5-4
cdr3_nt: TGTGCCAGCAGCATGACAGATAATTCACCCCTCCACTTT
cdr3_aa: CASSMTDNSPLHF

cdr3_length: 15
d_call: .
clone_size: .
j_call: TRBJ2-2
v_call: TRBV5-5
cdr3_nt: TGTGCCAGCAGCTTCATGGACACCGACACCGGGGAGCTGTTTTTT
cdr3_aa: CASSFMDTDTGELFF